Listed below are T cell receptor beta chains from one sample, sequenced in a study of blood T cell repertoires in COVID-19. Here immunoSEQ multiplex PCR was the method, and the copy in TCRdb shows in-frame clones only, minus some. The top ten clones hold roughly a tenth of a sample with approximately 250,000 clones, 75% to 90% of them seen once. Sequencing was done on a sample of peripheral blood. The origin of the receptors is a woman aged 65 to 85 with COVID-19, enrolled during active disease. The CDR3 runs from the conserved cysteine through the conserved F or W. The order of the fields is V gene, D gene, J gene, CDR3 DNA, CDR3 protein. D genes are given only for firm matches.

TRBV6-5	TRBD2	TRBJ2-1	TGTGCCAGCAGGCTAGACTCAGCGGGAATGTACTTCTTC	CASRLDSAGMYFF
TRBV19	NA	TRBJ2-1	TGTGCCAGTAGGGCCAGCGGTCTCTACCTCTCCTACAATGAGCAGTTCTTC	CASRASGLYLSYNEQFF
TRBV19	TRBD2	TRBJ2-7	TGTGCCAGTAGTATTGGCGGGAGACCCTACGAGCAGTACTTC	CASSIGGRPYEQYF
TRBV24-1	NA	TRBJ1-1	TGTGCCACCAGTCTAACAGGGAGCACTGAAGCTTTCTTT	CATSLTGSTEAFF
TRBV20-1	TRBD2	TRBJ2-5	TGCAGTGCTAGTCCGGGACTAGCGGGAGTTGGCGAAGAGACCCAGTACTTC	CSASPGLAGVGEETQYF
TRBV30	NA	TRBJ2-6	TGTGCCTGGACCCCCGGGGGCTCTGGGGCCAACGTCCTGACTTTC	CAWTPGGSGANVLTF
TRBV20-1	NA	TRBJ1-2	TGCAGTGCTAGTCCAGGGCTTGGCTACACCTTC	CSASPGLGYTF
TRBV7-9	TRBD2	TRBJ2-4	TGTGCCAGCAGCCCCGCGGGAGCGTGGGGGATAGGCAAAAACATTCAGTACTTC	CASSPAGAWGIGKNIQYF
TRBV28	TRBD1	TRBJ1-5	TGTGCCAGCAGAGGCCAGGGGGGTAGCAATCAGCCCCAGCATTTT	CASRGQGGSNQPQHF
TRBV4-1	TRBD1	TRBJ2-7	TGCGCCAGCAGCGTACAGGGGAGAGACGAGCAGTACTTC	CASSVQGRDEQYF
TRBV27	NA	TRBJ2-3	TGTGCCAGCAGTTTATTAGGACTGGGTACAGATACGCAGTATTTT	CASSLLGLGTDTQYF
TRBV7-2	TRBD2	TRBJ2-1	TGTGCCAGCAGCTTAGTCTTCGCGGGAGGAAGCTCGGGGAATGAGCAGTTCTTC	CASSLVFAGGSSGNEQFF
TRBV4-2	NA	TRBJ1-2	TGTGCCAGCAGCCGTAACAGGGAGGGCCTTGGCTACACCTTC	CASSRNREGLGYTF
TRBV18	NA	TRBJ2-2	TGTGCCAGCTCATTGTCCAGGAACACCGGGGAGCTGTTTTTT	CASSLSRNTGELFF
TRBV7-9	TRBD2	TRBJ2-1	TGTGCCAGCAGCGGAGTAGGCACTAGCGGGAGTGTTGACAATGAGCAGTTCTTC	CASSGVGTSGSVDNEQFF
TRBV20-1	NA	TRBJ1-1	TGCAGTGCAACGGACAACGAAGCTTTCTTT	CSATDNEAFF
TRBV6-6	NA	TRBJ1-5	TGTGCCAGCAGTTCGGGAGGTGACAATCAGCCCCAGCATTTT	CASSSGGDNQPQHF